The sequence of this T cell receptor (beta chain) was determined in a study of identifying expanded T cells in peripheral blood. Findings of the study overall: Variance in clone template counts between approximately two-week samples significantly increased with total template count across all healthy donors. Roughly 1.1 clones differed between technical replicates, versus approximately 16 and 20 over time.

Clones were sequenced by immunoSEQ multiplex PCR, and TCRdb holds only the in-frame ones, with some missing. Of under 95,000 clones detected, about nine tenths appear once; the ten largest clones hold approximately 2.6%. No infections or other immune events were documented during collection. As concerns this clone: Its cognate antigen is unknown.

The CDR3 consists of 13 residues. CDR1 is MDHEN and CDR2 is SYDVKM in the germline V gene. Deletions cut 2 bases from V and 5 bases from J, with 9 bases between. The sequenced sample consisted of blood. The chain carries TRBV28 and TRBJ2-5; a possible D gene is TRBD2 (6 bases). This TCR came from a person aged 18 to 75 in good health. The CDR3 nucleotides are TGTGCCAGCAGTTTAGGGAGGAAGGAGACCCAGTACTTC. Its translation is CASSLGRKETQYF. The complete variable domain, with remaining parts taken from reference TRBV28 and TRBJ2-5, reads DVKVTQSSRYLVKRTGEKVFLECVQDMDHENMFWYRQDPGLGLRLIYFSYDVKMKEKGDIPEGYSVSREKKERFSLILESASTNQTSMYLCASSLGRKETQYFGPGTRLLVL.